What follows are 13 T cell receptor beta chains derived from one specimen sequenced in a study of blood T cells in healthy people across ages. A J-beta primer mix and a sample-barcoded 5' primer were used in a second PCR of about 7 to 12 cycles. TCRdb recomputed calls from the 5' RACE reads with MiXCR, one row per CDR3 protein. This sample has almost 300,000 distinct CDR3 sequences, with about 25% found just once. Sequenced: blood. The receptors were gathered from a woman in her sixties or seventies in good health.

This clonotype was picked up a small number of times. This sequence joins TRBV20-1 and TRBJ2-5, with a tentative D call TRBD2 (6 bases). Germline V gene sequence: CDR1 DFQATT, CDR2 SNEGSKA (reference sequence). The CDR3 consists of 13 residues. V was cut by 5 bases and J by 5 bases, with 15 bases left in between. CDR3 sequence (DNA): TGCAGTGCTCGACTAGTCCGCGAGGAGACCCAGTACTTC. Protein: CSARLVREETQYF.

In its sample, this clonotype was seen a few times. The V call is TRBV6-1, the J call TRBJ2-5; D is unresolved. The CDR3 runs 15 residues. Germline V gene lookup returns CDR1 MNHNS and CDR2 SASEGT. V was pared by 0 bases and J by 5 bases, with 13 bases between. The CDR3 here is CASSEAALPGETQYF. The CDR3 nucleotides read TGTGCCAGCAGTGAAGCGGCCCTCCCCGGGGAGACCCAGTACTTC.

The V call is TRBV7-9, the J call TRBJ1-1, with 9 bases lining up with TRBD1. This CDR3 contains 16 residues. J gave up 4 bases and V 5 bases, and 11 bases lay outside the gene matches. In germline, CDR1 is SEHNR, CDR2 FQNEAQ (reference sequence). CDR3 DNA sequence: TGTGCCAGCAGCCGCACAGGGGGCACTGGATTCACTGAAGCTTTCTTT. Amino acids: CASSRTGGTGFTEAFF.

This clonotype was counted only a few times. This chain uses TRBV6-6 with TRBJ2-1, with D perhaps matching TRBD1 or TRBD2 (5 bases each). The J call is uncertain, as TRBJ2-7 better fits the DNA end. This CDR3 region has 12 residues. From germline, CDR1 is MNHNY and CDR2 SVGAGI (reference sequence). CDR3 loop: CASSDQRGEQYF. In DNA, the CDR3 is TGTGCCAGCAGCGACCAGAGGGGCGAGCAGTACTTC.

The chain links TRBV20-1 to TRBJ2-3; 8 bases are a match to TRBD2. The CDR3 is made up of 14 amino acids. Germline lookup yields CDR1 DFQATT and CDR2 SNEGSKA (reference sequence). V lost 6 bases and J lost 7; bases outside the gene matches: 12. CDR3 loop: CSAHAERELYTQYF. The DNA of the CDR3 is TGCAGTGCCCACGCGGAGCGGGAGTTGTATACGCAGTATTTT.

This clonotype has a handful of counts. The V gene is TRBV5-1, the J gene TRBJ1-4; a possible D gene is TRBD1 (5 bases). The CDR3 consists of 15 residues. Germline V gives CDR1 SGHRS, CDR2 YFSETQ. The V end lost 4 bases, the J end lost 5 bases, and 15 bases lay between the germline ends. CDR3 residues: CASSAIGTENEKLFF. CDR3 in DNA: TGCGCCAGCAGCGCCATCGGGACGGAGAATGAAAAACTGTTTTTT. Variable domain in full (rest from reference TRBV5-1 and TRBJ1-4): KAGVTQTPRYLIKTRGQQVTLSCSPISGHRSVSWYQQTPGQGLQFLFEYFSETQRNKGNFPGRFSGRQFSNSRSEMNVSTLELGDSALYLCASSAIGTENEKLFFGSGTQLSVL.

This chain links TRBV28 with TRBJ2-1; D might be TRBD2 (6 bases). The J call is uncertain, as TRBJ2-5 better fits the DNA end. This CDR3 spans 12 amino acids. In germline, CDR1 is MDHEN, CDR2 SYDVKM. CDR3 nucleotides: TGTGCCAGCAGTTTAGGCGCGGGGTCCCAGTACTTC. It is translated as CASSLGAGSQYF.

The chain has TRBV20-1 and TRBJ2-7; D is undetermined. Germline V gene data show CDR1 as DFQATT and CDR2 as SNEGSKA (reference sequence). The CDR3 sequence is 12 residues long. The V end was cut by 5 bases, the J end by 7 bases, with 15 bases between. The CDR3 protein is CSASGRVGEQYF. The CDR3 DNA follows: TGCAGTGCTTCCGGTAGGGTGGGGGAGCAGTACTTC.

The chain employs TRBV29-1 and TRBJ1-4, with D possibly matching TRBD1 (6 bases). The CDR3 loop spans 14 amino acids. CDR1 and CDR2 from the germline V gene are SQVTM and ANQGSEA. The V gene lost 6 bases and the J gene lost 5 bases, with 16 bases spanning the gap. The CDR3 region is CSVGEGGVNEKLFF. DNA of the CDR3: TGCAGCGTCGGAGAGGGGGGAGTCAATGAAAAACTGTTTTTT.

The V and J genes are TRBV29-1 and TRBJ1-1; D is unresolved. Trimming removed 5 bases from V and 0 bases from J, with 4 bases in between. CDR3 length: 11 amino acids. Germline CDR1 is SQVTM and CDR2 is ANQGSEA. In nucleotides, the CDR3 is TGCAGCGTTCAAATGAACACTGAAGCTTTCTTT. As protein: CSVQMNTEAFF.

This clonotype was observed many times. This chain connects TRBV20-1 to TRBJ2-7, with 8 bases matching TRBD2. The CDR3 is made up of 13 amino acids. Germline trimming cut 2 bases from V and 3 bases from J; bases unmatched to any gene: 3. Germline V lookup: CDR1 DFQATT, CDR2 SNEGSKA (reference sequence). CDR3 protein: CSARISGSYEQYF. The CDR3 DNA follows: TGCAGTGCTAGAATCAGCGGGAGCTACGAGCAGTACTTC.

Only one count was recorded for this clonotype. This rearrangement joins TRBV6-5 to TRBJ2-3; 9 nucleotides match TRBD2. The junction had 9 bases not matched to a gene; V was cut back by 6 bases and J by 2 bases. The CDR3 loop spans 16 amino acids. Germline V gene lookup returns CDR1 MNHEY and CDR2 SVGAGI. CDR3 region: CASSRGSGGYTDTQYF. The CDR3, as DNA: TGTGCCAGCAGCCGGGGTAGCGGGGGCTACACAGATACGCAGTATTTT.

This chain links TRBV7-9 with TRBJ2-5; possibly TRBD1 for D (5 bases). Trimming cost V 5 bases and J 4 bases, with 17 bases left between them. From germline, CDR1 is SEHNR and CDR2 FQNEAQ (reference sequence). The CDR3 sequence is 15 residues long. The CDR3: CASSQGSRSGETQYF. The DNA for the CDR3 is TGTGCCAGCAGCCAGGGTTCCCGGAGTGGAGAGACCCAGTACTTC.